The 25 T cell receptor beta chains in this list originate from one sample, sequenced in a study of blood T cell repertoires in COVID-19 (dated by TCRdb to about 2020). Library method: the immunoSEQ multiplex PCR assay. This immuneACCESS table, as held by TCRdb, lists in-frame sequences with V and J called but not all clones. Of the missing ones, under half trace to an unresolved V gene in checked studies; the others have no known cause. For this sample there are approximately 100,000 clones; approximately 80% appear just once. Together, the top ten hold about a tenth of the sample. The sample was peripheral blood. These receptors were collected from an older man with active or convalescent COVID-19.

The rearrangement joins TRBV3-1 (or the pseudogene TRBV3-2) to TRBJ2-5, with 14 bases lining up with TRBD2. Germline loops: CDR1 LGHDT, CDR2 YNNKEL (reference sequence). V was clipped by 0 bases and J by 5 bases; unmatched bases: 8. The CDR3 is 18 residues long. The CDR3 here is CASSQDRRLAGGWETQYF. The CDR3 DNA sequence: TGTGCCAGCAGCCAAGATCGGAGACTAGCGGGGGGGTGGGAGACCCAGTACTTC.

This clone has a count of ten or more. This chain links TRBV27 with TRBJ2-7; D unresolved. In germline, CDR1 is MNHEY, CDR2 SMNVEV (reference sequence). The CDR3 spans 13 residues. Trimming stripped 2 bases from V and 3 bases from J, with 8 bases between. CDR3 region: CASSLTSDYEQYF. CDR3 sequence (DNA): TGTGCCAGCAGTTTAACCTCAGACTACGAGCAGTACTTC.

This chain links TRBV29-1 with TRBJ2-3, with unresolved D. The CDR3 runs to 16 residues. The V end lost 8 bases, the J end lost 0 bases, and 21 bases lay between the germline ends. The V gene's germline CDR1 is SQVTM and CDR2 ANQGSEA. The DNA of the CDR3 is TGCAGCTGCGAGGTCCCAGACCGGCGTAGCACAGATACGCAGTATTTT. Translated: CSCEVPDRRSTDTQYF.

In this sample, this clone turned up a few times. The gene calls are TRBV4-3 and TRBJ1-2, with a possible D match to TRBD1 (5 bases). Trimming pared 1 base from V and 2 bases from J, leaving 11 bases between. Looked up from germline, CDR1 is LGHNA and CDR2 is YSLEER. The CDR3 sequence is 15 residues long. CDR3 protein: CASSQGQTENYGYTF. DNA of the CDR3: TGCGCCAGCAGCCAAGGCCAGACAGAAAACTATGGCTACACCTTC.

The CDR3, as DNA: TGTGCCAGCTCACCTCCTGGACAGGGCCGGGCTGTGCAGTACTTC. This translates into CASSPPGQGRAVQYF. The chain recombines TRBV18 with TRBJ2-7; 8 bases fit TRBD1. CDR3 size: 15 residues. The germline V gene encodes CDR1 KGHSH and CDR2 LQKENI. J lost 9 bases, V lost 3 bases, and 13 bases had no gene match.

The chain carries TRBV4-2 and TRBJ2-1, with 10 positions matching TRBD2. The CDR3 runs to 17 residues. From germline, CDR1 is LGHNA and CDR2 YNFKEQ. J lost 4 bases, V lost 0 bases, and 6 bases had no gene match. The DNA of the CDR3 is TGTGCCAGCAGCCAAGACGGACTAGCGGTCATTTACAATGAGCAGTTCTTC. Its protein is CASSQDGLAVIYNEQFF.

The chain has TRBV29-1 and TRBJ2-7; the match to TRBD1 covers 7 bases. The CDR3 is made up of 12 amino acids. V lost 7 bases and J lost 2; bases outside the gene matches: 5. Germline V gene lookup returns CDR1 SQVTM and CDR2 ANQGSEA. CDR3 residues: CSATGQTYEQYF. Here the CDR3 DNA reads TGCAGCGCAACGGGACAGACCTACGAGCAGTACTTC.

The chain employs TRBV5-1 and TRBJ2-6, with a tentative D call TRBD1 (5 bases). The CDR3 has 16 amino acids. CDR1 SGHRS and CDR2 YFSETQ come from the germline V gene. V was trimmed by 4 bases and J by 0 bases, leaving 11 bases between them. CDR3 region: CASSPDMTSGANVLTF. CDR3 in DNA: TGCGCCAGCAGCCCGGACATGACCTCTGGGGCCAACGTCCTGACTTTC.

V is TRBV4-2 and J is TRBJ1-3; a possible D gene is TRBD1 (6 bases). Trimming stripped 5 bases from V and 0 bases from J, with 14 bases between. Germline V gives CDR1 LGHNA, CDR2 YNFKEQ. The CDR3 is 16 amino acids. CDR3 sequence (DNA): TGTGCCAGCAGCACGCCCAGGGGTTCCTCTGGAAACACCATATATTTT. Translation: CASSTPRGSSGNTIYF.

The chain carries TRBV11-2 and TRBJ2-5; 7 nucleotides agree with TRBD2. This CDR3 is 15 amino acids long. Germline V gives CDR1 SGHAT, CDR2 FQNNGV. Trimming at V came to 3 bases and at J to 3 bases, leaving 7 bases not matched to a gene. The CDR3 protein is CASSFNPGGKETQYF. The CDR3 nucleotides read TGTGCCAGCAGCTTTAACCCGGGGGGAAAAGAGACCCAGTACTTC.

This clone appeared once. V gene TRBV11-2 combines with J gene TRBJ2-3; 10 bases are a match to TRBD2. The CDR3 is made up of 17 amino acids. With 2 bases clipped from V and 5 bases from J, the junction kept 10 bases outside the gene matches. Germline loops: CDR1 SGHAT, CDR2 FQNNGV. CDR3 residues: CASSLYGSGGAKDTQYF. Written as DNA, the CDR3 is TGTGCCAGCAGCTTATATGGCAGCGGGGGGGCTAAAGATACGCAGTATTTT.

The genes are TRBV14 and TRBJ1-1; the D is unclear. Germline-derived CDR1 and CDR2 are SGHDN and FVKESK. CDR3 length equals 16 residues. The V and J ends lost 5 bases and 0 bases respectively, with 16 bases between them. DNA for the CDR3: TGTGCCAGCAGCTTGGGCTATATAGGAATGAACACTGAAGCTTTCTTT. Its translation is CASSLGYIGMNTEAFF.

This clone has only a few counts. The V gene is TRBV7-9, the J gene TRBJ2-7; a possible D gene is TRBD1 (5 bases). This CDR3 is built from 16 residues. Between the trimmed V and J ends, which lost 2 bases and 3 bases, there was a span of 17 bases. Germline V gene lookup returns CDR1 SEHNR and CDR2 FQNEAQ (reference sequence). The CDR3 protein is CASSLNTGQIGYEQYF. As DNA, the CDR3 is TGTGCCAGCAGCTTAAACACAGGCCAGATTGGCTACGAGCAGTACTTC.

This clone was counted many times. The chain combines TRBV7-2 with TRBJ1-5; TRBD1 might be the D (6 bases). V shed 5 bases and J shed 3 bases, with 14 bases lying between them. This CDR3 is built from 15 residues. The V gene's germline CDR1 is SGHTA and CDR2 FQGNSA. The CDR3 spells CASSARDTANQPQHF. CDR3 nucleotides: TGTGCCAGCAGCGCCCGGGACACCGCCAATCAGCCCCAGCATTTT. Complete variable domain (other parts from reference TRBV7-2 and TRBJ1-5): GAGVSQSPSNKVTEKGKDVELRCDPISGHTALYWYRQSLGQGLEFLIYFQGNSAPDKSGLPSDRFSAERTGGSVSTLTIQRTQQEDSAVYLCASSARDTANQPQHFGDGTRLSIL.

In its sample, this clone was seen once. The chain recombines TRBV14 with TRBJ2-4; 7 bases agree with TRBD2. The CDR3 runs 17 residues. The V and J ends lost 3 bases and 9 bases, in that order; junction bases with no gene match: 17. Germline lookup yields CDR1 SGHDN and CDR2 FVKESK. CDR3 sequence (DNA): TGTGCCAGCAGCCACCGACAATCGGGGGGAGGATATACCATTCAGTACTTC. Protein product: CASSHRQSGGGYTIQYF.

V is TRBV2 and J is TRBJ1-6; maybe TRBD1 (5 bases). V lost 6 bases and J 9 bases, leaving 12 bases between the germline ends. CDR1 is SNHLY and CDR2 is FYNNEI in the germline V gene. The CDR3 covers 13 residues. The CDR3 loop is CASRGTQGSPLHF. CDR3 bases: TGTGCCAGCAGGGGAACTCAGGGTTCACCCCTCCACTTT. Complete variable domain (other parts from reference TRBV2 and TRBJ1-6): EPEVTQTPSHQVTQMGQEVILRCVPISNHLYFYWYRQILGQKVEFLVSFYNNEISEKSEIFDDQFSVERPDGSNFTLKIRSTKLEDSAMYFCASRGTQGSPLHFGNGTRLTVT.

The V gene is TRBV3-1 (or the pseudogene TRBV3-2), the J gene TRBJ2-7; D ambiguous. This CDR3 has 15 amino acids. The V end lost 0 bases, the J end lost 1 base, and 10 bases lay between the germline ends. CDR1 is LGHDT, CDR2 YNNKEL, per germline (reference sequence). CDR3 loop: CASSQDTLESYEQYF. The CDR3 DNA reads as TGTGCCAGCAGCCAAGATACGCTAGAATCCTACGAGCAGTACTTC.

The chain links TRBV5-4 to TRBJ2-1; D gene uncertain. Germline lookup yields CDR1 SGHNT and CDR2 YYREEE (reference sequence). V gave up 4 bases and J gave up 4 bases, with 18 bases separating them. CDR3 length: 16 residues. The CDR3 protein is CASSLPGSVQYNEQFF. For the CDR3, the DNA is TGTGCCAGCAGCCTGCCCGGTAGTGTTCAATACAATGAGCAGTTCTTC.

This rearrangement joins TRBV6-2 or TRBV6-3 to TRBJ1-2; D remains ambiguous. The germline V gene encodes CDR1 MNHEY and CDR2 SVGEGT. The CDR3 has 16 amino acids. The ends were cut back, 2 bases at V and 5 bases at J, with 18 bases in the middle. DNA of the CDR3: TGTGCCAGCAGTTACGGAGAAAGCTCCAGACGATATGGCTACACCTTC. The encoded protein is CASSYGESSRRYGYTF.

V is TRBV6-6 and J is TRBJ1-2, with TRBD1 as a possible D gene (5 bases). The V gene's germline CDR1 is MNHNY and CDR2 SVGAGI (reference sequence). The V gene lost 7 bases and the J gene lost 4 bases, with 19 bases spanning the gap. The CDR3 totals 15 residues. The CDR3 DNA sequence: TGTGCCAGCATCCTCGGGAGCAGGGAAGGCTATGGCTACACCTTC. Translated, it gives CASILGSREGYGYTF.

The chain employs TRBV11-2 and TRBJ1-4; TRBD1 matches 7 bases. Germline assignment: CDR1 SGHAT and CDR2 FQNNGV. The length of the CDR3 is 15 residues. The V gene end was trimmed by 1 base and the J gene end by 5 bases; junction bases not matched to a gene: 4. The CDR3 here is CASSLVGTENEKLFF. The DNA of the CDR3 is TGTGCCAGCAGCTTAGTAGGGACAGAGAATGAAAAACTGTTTTTT.

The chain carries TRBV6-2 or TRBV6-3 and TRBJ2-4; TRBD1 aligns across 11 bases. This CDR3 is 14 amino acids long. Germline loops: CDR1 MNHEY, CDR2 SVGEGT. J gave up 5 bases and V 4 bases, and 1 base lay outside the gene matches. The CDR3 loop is CASSLDRGQNIQYF. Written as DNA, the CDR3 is TGTGCCAGCAGTTTGGACAGGGGGCAAAACATTCAGTACTTC.

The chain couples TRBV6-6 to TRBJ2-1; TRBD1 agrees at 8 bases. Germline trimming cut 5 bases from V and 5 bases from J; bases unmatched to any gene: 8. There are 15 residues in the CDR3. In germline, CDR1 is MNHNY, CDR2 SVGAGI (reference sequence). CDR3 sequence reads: CASSKQGGSNNEQFF. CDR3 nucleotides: TGTGCCAGCAGTAAACAGGGGGGATCCAACAATGAGCAGTTCTTC.

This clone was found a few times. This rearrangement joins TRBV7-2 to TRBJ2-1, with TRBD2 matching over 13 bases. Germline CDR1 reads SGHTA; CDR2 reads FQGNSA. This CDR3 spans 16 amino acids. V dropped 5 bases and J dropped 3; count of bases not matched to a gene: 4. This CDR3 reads CASSDGLAGVYNEQFF. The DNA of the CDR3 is TGTGCCAGCAGCGACGGACTAGCGGGGGTCTACAATGAGCAGTTCTTC.

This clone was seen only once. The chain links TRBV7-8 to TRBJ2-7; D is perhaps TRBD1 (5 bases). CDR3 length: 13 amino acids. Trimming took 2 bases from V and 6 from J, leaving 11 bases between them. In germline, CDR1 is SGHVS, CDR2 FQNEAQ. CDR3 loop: CASSLRGKREQYF. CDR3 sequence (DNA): TGTGCCAGCAGCTTAAGGGGTAAACGCGAGCAGTACTTC.